A selection of T cell receptor beta chains follows, all from one sample in a study of PD-L1 blockade in urothelial cancer. Libraries were prepared by immunoSEQ multiplex PCR; TCRdb keeps only in-frame clonotypes and omits some of them. The table lists fewer than 60,000 clones, about 88% of them singletons. The specimen comprised PBMCs, sampled around atezolizumab (anti-PD-L1) treatment. The receptor set was obtained from a man aged 65 to 85 with urothelial cancer. Both conserved end residues are part of each CDR3. D genes are given only for firm matches. Where a row states a size, it is once, few, many or the class of an expanded clone; other rows omit it.

V gene: TRBV4-2
J gene: TRBJ1-1
clone size: NA
D gene: TRBD1
CDR3 DNA: TGTGCCAGCAGCCAAGTAGACAGGGAGTACACTGAAGCTTTCTTT
CDR3 protein: CASSQVDREYTEAFF

V gene: TRBV6-1
J gene: TRBJ2-2
clone size: NA
D gene: NA
CDR3 DNA: TGTGCCAGCAGTCGGTTGGTCGGGGAGCTGTTTTTT
CDR3 protein: CASSRLVGELFF

V gene: TRBV4-3
J gene: TRBJ1-1
clone size: NA
D gene: NA
CDR3 DNA: TGCGCCAGCAGCCAAGGAGGGGAAGCTTTCTTT
CDR3 protein: CASSQGGEAFF

V gene: TRBV27
J gene: TRBJ2-7
clone size: NA
D gene: TRBD2
CDR3 DNA: TGTGCCAGCAGCTGGCGGGAGGCAAGCTACGAGCAGTACTTC
CDR3 protein: CASSWREASYEQYF

V gene: TRBV9
J gene: TRBJ1-2
clone size: few
D gene: NA
CDR3 DNA: TGTGCCAGCAGCGCCCGGGACATAGCTAACTATGGCTACACCTTC
CDR3 protein: CASSARDIANYGYTF

V gene: TRBV9
J gene: TRBJ2-2
clone size: NA
D gene: TRBD1
CDR3 DNA: TGTGCCAGCAGCGTAGGTGACAGGGGGACCGGGGAGCTGTTTTTT
CDR3 protein: CASSVGDRGTGELFF

V gene: TRBV5-8
J gene: TRBJ2-7
clone size: once
D gene: TRBD1
CDR3 DNA: TGTGCCAGCAGCCCCGGGACAGAATATTACGAGCAGTACTTC
CDR3 protein: CASSPGTEYYEQYF

V gene: TRBV7-2
J gene: TRBJ2-7
clone size: NA
D gene: NA
CDR3 DNA: TGTGCCAGCAGCTTAGCCAACGAGCAGTACTTC
CDR3 protein: CASSLANEQYF

V gene: TRBV14
J gene: TRBJ1-2
clone size: NA
D gene: NA
CDR3 DNA: TGTGCCAGCAGCCAAGGGTGGGGCAGCTATGGCTACACCTTC
CDR3 protein: CASSQGWGSYGYTF

V gene: TRBV5-4
J gene: TRBJ1-4
clone size: NA
D gene: NA
CDR3 DNA: TGTGCCAGCAGCGCGGGACGTCAAAGGGGTAATGAAAAACTGTTTTTT
CDR3 protein: CASSAGRQRGNEKLFF

V gene: TRBV5-4
J gene: TRBJ1-2
clone size: NA
D gene: TRBD1
CDR3 DNA: TGTGCCAGCGGAATAGAGATCACAGGGGGCGCCTATGGCTACACCTTC
CDR3 protein: CASGIEITGGAYGYTF

V gene: TRBV11-2
J gene: TRBJ1-5
clone size: NA
D gene: NA
CDR3 DNA: TGTGCCAGCAGCTTAGGGCCCGATAGCAATCAGCCCCAGCATTTT
CDR3 protein: CASSLGPDSNQPQHF

V gene: TRBV18
J gene: TRBJ2-3
clone size: NA
D gene: NA
CDR3 DNA: TGTGCCAGCTCACCCCCCGGACAGAGAATGTCAGATACGCAGTATTTT
CDR3 protein: CASSPPGQRMSDTQYF

V gene: TRBV6-5
J gene: TRBJ2-7
clone size: NA
D gene: NA
CDR3 DNA: TGTGCCAGCAAAAGGGACAACGAGCAGTACTTC
CDR3 protein: CASKRDNEQYF

V gene: TRBV21-1
J gene: TRBJ1-2
clone size: NA
D gene: NA
CDR3 DNA: TGTGCCAGAACAAAAAATTACAGGGTAGTAGATGGCTACACCTTC
CDR3 protein: CARTKNYRVVDGYTF

V gene: TRBV30
J gene: TRBJ1-4
clone size: NA
D gene: TRBD1
CDR3 DNA: TGTGCCTGGAGTGCCATCCAGGGGGAGAATGAAAAACTGTTTTTT
CDR3 protein: CAWSAIQGENEKLFF

V gene: TRBV7-4
J gene: TRBJ1-5
clone size: NA
D gene: NA
CDR3 DNA: TGTGCCAGCAGACCCGGGACATATAGCAATCAGCCCCAGCATTTT
CDR3 protein: CASRPGTYSNQPQHF

V gene: TRBV5-1
J gene: TRBJ2-7
clone size: NA
D gene: TRBD1
CDR3 DNA: TGCGCCAGCAGCCCATTCCCGGGACAGGGGTCGGGCGAGCAGTACTTC
CDR3 protein: CASSPFPGQGSGEQYF

V gene: TRBV7-9
J gene: TRBJ2-2
clone size: NA
D gene: TRBD1
CDR3 DNA: TGTGCCAGCAGTCGGGACAGGGGTGCGAACACCGGGGAGCTGTTTTTT
CDR3 protein: CASSRDRGANTGELFF

V gene: TRBV9
J gene: TRBJ1-1
clone size: NA
D gene: NA
CDR3 DNA: TGTGCCAGCAGCGCCTTTACAGAGGGCACTGAAGCTTTCTTT
CDR3 protein: CASSAFTEGTEAFF

V gene: TRBV6-5
J gene: TRBJ2-1
clone size: NA
D gene: TRBD1
CDR3 DNA: TGTGCCAGCAGTTACATGTTGGGACAGAATAATGAGCAGTTCTTC
CDR3 protein: CASSYMLGQNNEQFF

V gene: TRBV29-1
J gene: TRBJ1-1
clone size: NA
D gene: NA
CDR3 DNA: TGCAGCGTTGAAAGCAGGGCGGGGGTGAACACTGAAGCTTTCTTT
CDR3 protein: CSVESRAGVNTEAFF

V gene: TRBV4-2
J gene: TRBJ2-1
clone size: once
D gene: TRBD2
CDR3 DNA: TGTGCCAGCAGCCTCGAGAGGGGCGCTAGCGGGGACAATGAGCAGTTCTTC
CDR3 protein: CASSLERGASGDNEQFF

V gene: TRBV30
J gene: TRBJ1-5
clone size: NA
D gene: TRBD1
CDR3 DNA: TGTGCCTGGAGTAAACAGGGGGATCAGCCCCAGCATTTT
CDR3 protein: CAWSKQGDQPQHF

V gene: TRBV7-2
J gene: TRBJ1-5
clone size: NA
D gene: NA
CDR3 DNA: TGTGCCAGCAGCTCTCAGGGTAATCAGCCCCAGCATTTT
CDR3 protein: CASSSQGNQPQHF

V gene: TRBV10-2
J gene: TRBJ2-5
clone size: NA
D gene: NA
CDR3 DNA: TGCGCCAGCCGTTTAGGGGGAGAAGAGACCCAGTACTTC
CDR3 protein: CASRLGGEETQYF

V gene: TRBV5-4
J gene: TRBJ2-3
clone size: NA
D gene: TRBD2
CDR3 DNA: TGTGCCAGCAGTCGACCGGGACTAGCGGGGGTCACAGATACGCAGTATTTT
CDR3 protein: CASSRPGLAGVTDTQYF

V gene: TRBV15
J gene: TRBJ1-6
clone size: NA
D gene: TRBD1
CDR3 DNA: TGTGCCACCAGCAGAGAGGGACAGGGGTTTTCACCCCTCCACTTT
CDR3 protein: CATSREGQGFSPLHF

V gene: TRBV7-9
J gene: TRBJ1-5
clone size: NA
D gene: NA
CDR3 DNA: TGTGCCAGCAGCTTAACAGGGATCAATCAGCCCCAGCATTTT
CDR3 protein: CASSLTGINQPQHF

V gene: TRBV19
J gene: TRBJ2-1
clone size: NA
D gene: NA
CDR3 DNA: TGTGCCAGTAGTATTCCCTCCCCAGACAGTTTGTACAATGAGCAGTTCTTC
CDR3 protein: CASSIPSPDSLYNEQFF

V gene: TRBV30
J gene: TRBJ1-1
clone size: NA
D gene: TRBD1
CDR3 DNA: TGTGCCTGGAGTCCAGAGGGGGGTACAGGGGGGCTGAACACTGAAGCTTTCTTT
CDR3 protein: CAWSPEGGTGGLNTEAFF